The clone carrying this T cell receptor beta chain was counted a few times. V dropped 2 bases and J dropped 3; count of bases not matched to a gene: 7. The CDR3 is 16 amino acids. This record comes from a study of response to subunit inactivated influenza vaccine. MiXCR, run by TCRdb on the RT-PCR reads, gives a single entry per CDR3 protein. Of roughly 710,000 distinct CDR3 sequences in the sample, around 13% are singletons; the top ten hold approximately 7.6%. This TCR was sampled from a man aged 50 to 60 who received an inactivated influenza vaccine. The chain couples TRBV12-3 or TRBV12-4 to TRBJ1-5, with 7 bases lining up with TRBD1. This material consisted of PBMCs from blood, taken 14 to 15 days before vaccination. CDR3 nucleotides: TGTGCCAGCAGTTTAAGATCCGGGACAGTCAATCAGCCCCAGCATTTT. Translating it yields CASSLRSGTVNQPQHF.